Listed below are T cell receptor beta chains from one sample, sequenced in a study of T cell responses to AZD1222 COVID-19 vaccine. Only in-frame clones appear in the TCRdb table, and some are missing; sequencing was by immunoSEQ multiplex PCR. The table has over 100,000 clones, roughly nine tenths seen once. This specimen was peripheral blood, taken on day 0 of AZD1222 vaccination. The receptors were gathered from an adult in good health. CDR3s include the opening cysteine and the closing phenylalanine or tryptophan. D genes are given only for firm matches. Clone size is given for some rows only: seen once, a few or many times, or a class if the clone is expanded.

CDR3: CASSIDRARGIQYF
DNA: TGTGCCAGTAGTATAGACAGGGCGAGGGGCATTCAGTACTTC
D: .
V: TRBV19
size: .
J: TRBJ2-4

CDR3: CASSRDLNTEAFF
DNA: TGTGCCAGCAGCCGGGACCTAAACACTGAAGCTTTCTTT
D: .
V: TRBV5-4
size: .
J: TRBJ1-1

CDR3: CASSFFIISGANVLTF
DNA: TGTGCCAGCAGCTTTTTTATAATCTCTGGGGCCAACGTCCTGACTTTC
D: .
V: TRBV7-2
size: .
J: TRBJ2-6

CDR3: CASSIGQRLNTEAFF
DNA: TGTGCCAGTAGTATAGGACAGCGCCTGAACACTGAAGCTTTCTTT
D: .
V: TRBV19
size: .
J: TRBJ1-1

CDR3: CASSSVADTQYF
DNA: TGTGCCAGCAGCTCCGTCGCAGATACGCAGTATTTT
D: .
V: TRBV12-3/TRBV12-4
size: .
J: TRBJ2-3

CDR3: CASSQDSVRGKLFF
DNA: TGCGCCAGCAGCCAAGACTCCGTCAGGGGAAAACTGTTTTTT
D: .
V: TRBV4-3
size: .
J: TRBJ1-4

CDR3: CASSLGRGMVSPGANVLTF
DNA: TGTGCCAGCAGCTTAGGTCGGGGCATGGTTTCCCCGGGGGCCAACGTCCTGACTTTC
D: .
V: TRBV7-8
size: .
J: TRBJ2-6

CDR3: CASSSPLPRDTEAFF
DNA: TGTGCCAGCAGCTCCCCTCTCCCTCGAGACACTGAAGCTTTCTTT
D: .
V: TRBV11-2
size: .
J: TRBJ1-1

CDR3: CASSLTSSYNEQFF
DNA: TGTGCCAGCAGTCTAACGAGCTCCTACAATGAGCAGTTCTTC
D: .
V: TRBV6-2/TRBV6-3
size: few
J: TRBJ2-1

CDR3: CASSRPRTGGKDEQFF
DNA: TGTGCCAGCAGTCGCCCCCGGACAGGGGGTAAAGATGAGCAGTTCTTC
D: TRBD1
V: TRBV6-2/TRBV6-3
size: .
J: TRBJ2-1

CDR3: CSVAPGMGSPLHF
DNA: TGCAGCGTAGCCCCAGGGATGGGATCACCCCTCCACTTT
D: .
V: TRBV29-1
size: .
J: TRBJ1-6

CDR3: CASSIRTGNEKLFF
DNA: TGTGCCAGCAGCATTAGGACTGGTAATGAAAAACTGTTTTTT
D: .
V: TRBV7-9
size: .
J: TRBJ1-4

CDR3: CAISEPLLNTEAFF
DNA: TGTGCCATCAGTGAGCCTTTATTGAACACTGAAGCTTTCTTT
D: .
V: TRBV10-3
size: .
J: TRBJ1-1

CDR3: CASSLMSKPSGNTIYF
DNA: TGTGCCAGCAGCTTAATGTCCAAACCCTCTGGAAACACCATATATTTT
D: .
V: TRBV7-6
size: .
J: TRBJ1-3

CDR3: CASSERNSPLHF
DNA: TGTGCCAGCAGTGAACGTAATTCACCCCTCCACTTT
D: .
V: TRBV2
size: .
J: TRBJ1-6

CDR3: CASSYEAPPYEQYF
DNA: TGTGCCAGCAGTTACGAAGCTCCCCCTTACGAGCAGTACTTC
D: .
V: TRBV6-2/TRBV6-3
size: .
J: TRBJ2-7

CDR3: CASRGLGGNEQFF
DNA: TGTGCCAGCAGGGGACTAGGGGGAAATGAGCAGTTCTTC
D: TRBD2
V: TRBV6-5
size: .
J: TRBJ2-1

CDR3: CASSSRVGAGAYNEQFF
DNA: TGTGCCAGCAGCTCCCGGGTGGGAGCGGGGGCCTACAATGAGCAGTTCTTC
D: TRBD2
V: TRBV7-9
size: once
J: TRBJ2-1

CDR3: CASSEVGGGDEQYF
DNA: TGTGCCAGCAGTGAAGTTGGGGGGGGTGACGAGCAGTACTTC
D: TRBD2
V: TRBV2
size: .
J: TRBJ2-7

CDR3: CASSQGDSILYEQYF
DNA: TGCGCCAGCAGCCAAGGGGACAGTATACTCTACGAGCAGTACTTC
D: TRBD1
V: TRBV4-3
size: .
J: TRBJ2-7

CDR3: CASSLAGGVSDTQYF
DNA: TGCGCCAGCAGCTTGGCCGGGGGAGTTTCAGATACGCAGTATTTT
D: .
V: TRBV5-1
size: .
J: TRBJ2-3

CDR3: CASTTLGNEQFF
DNA: TGTGCCAGCACCACACTTGGGAATGAGCAGTTCTTC
D: .
V: TRBV28
size: .
J: TRBJ2-1

CDR3: CASYRGPGYTF
DNA: TGCGCCAGTTACAGGGGGCCTGGCTACACCTTC
D: TRBD1
V: TRBV10-2
size: .
J: TRBJ1-2

CDR3: CASSYSGGAGYNEQFF
DNA: TGTGCCAGCAGTTACTCTGGGGGGGCCGGCTACAATGAGCAGTTCTTC
D: .
V: TRBV6-6
size: .
J: TRBJ2-1

CDR3: CASLGMETYNEQFF
DNA: TGTGCCAGCCTTGGGATGGAAACCTACAATGAGCAGTTCTTC
D: .
V: TRBV28
size: once
J: TRBJ2-1

CDR3: CASSQVGQGQETQYF
DNA: TGCGCCAGCAGCCAAGTGGGACAGGGGCAAGAGACCCAGTACTTC
D: TRBD1
V: TRBV4-3
size: .
J: TRBJ2-5

CDR3: CASSSETGGANEQYF
DNA: TGTGCCAGCAGCTCTGAAACGGGGGGGGCAAACGAGCAGTACTTC
D: TRBD2
V: TRBV7-2
size: .
J: TRBJ2-7

CDR3: CASSEQGSDYGYTF
DNA: TGTGCCAGCAGTGAGCAGGGTTCAGACTATGGCTACACCTTC
D: .
V: TRBV2
size: .
J: TRBJ1-2

CDR3: CASSRQGRTGELFF
DNA: TGTGCCAGCAGCCGACAGGGTCGGACCGGGGAGCTGTTTTTT
D: TRBD1
V: TRBV4-2
size: .
J: TRBJ2-2

CDR3: CASSGPGQGDQPQHF
DNA: TGTGCCAGCAGCGGCCCGGGACAGGGTGATCAGCCCCAGCATTTT
D: TRBD1
V: TRBV9
size: .
J: TRBJ1-5

CDR3: CASSLRVSYNSPLHF
DNA: TGTGCCAGCAGTTTAAGGGTCTCCTATAATTCACCCCTCCACTTT
D: .
V: TRBV27
size: .
J: TRBJ1-6

CDR3: CASSYVSGYEQYF
DNA: TGTGCCAGCAGTTACGTTTCGGGATACGAGCAGTACTTC
D: .
V: TRBV6-2/TRBV6-3
size: .
J: TRBJ2-7

CDR3: CASSPPAGQPQHF
DNA: TGTGCCAGCTCACCTCCGGCGGGTCAGCCCCAGCATTTT
D: .
V: TRBV18
size: .
J: TRBJ1-5

CDR3: CASSQDEGASTNEKLFF
DNA: TGCGCCAGCAGCCAAGATGAGGGGGCATCGACTAATGAAAAACTGTTTTTT
D: TRBD1
V: TRBV4-3
size: few
J: TRBJ1-4

CDR3: CASSVRSNTEAFF
DNA: TGTGCCAGCAGCGTAAGGTCAAACACTGAAGCTTTCTTT
D: .
V: TRBV9
size: .
J: TRBJ1-1

CDR3: CASSLPGLAYEQYF
DNA: TGTGCCAGCAGTTTACCTGGACTTGCGTACGAGCAGTACTTC
D: .
V: TRBV28
size: .
J: TRBJ2-7